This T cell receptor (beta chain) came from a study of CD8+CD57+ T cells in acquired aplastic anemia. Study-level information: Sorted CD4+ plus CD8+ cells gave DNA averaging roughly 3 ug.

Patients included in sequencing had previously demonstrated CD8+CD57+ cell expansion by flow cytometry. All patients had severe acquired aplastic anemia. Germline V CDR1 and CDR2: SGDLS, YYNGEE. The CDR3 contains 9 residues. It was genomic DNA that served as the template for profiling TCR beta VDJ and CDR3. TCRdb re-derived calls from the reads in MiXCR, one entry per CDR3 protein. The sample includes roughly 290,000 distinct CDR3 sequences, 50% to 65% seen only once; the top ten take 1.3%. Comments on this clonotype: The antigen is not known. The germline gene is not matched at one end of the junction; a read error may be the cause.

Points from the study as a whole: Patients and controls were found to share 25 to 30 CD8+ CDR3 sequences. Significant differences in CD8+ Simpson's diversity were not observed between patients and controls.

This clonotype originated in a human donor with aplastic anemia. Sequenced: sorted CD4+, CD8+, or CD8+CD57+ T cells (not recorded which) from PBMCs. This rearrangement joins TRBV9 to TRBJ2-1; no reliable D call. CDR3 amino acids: CASSVGPIF. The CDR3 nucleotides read TGTGCCAGCAGCGTAGGACCCATCTTC.